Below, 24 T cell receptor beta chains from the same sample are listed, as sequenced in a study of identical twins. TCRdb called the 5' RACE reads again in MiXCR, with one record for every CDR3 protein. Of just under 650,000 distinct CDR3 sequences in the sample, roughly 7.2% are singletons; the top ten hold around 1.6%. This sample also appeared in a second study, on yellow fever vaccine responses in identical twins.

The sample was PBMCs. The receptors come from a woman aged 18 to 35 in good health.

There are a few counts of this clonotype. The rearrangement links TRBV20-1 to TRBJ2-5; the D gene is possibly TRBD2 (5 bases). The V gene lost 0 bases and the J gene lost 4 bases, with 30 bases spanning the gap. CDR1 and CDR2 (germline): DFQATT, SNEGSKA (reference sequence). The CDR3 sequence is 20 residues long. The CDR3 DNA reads TGCAGTGCTAGAGATAGAACGGCCCAGATACTCGGGGTCACGGGAGAGACCCAGTACTTC. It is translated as CSARDRTAQILGVTGETQYF.

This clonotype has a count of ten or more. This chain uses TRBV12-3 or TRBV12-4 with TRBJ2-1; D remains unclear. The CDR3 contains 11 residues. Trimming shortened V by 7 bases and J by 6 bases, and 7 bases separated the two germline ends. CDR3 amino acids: CASNQGNEQFF. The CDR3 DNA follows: TGTGCCAGCAACCAAGGCAATGAGCAGTTCTTC.

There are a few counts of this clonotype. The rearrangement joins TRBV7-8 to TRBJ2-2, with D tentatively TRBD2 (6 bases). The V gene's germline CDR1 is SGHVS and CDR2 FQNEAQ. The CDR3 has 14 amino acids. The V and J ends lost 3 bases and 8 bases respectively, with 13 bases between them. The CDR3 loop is CASSLGLPDGELFF. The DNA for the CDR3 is TGTGCCAGCAGCTTGGGACTCCCTGATGGGGAGCTGTTTTTT.

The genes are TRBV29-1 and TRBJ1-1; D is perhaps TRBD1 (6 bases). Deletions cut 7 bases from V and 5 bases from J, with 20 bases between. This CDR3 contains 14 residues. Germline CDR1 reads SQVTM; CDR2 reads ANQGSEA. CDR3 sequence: CSDRGRGFDTEAFF. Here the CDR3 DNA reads TGCAGCGACCGGGGCAGGGGATTTGATACTGAAGCTTTCTTT.

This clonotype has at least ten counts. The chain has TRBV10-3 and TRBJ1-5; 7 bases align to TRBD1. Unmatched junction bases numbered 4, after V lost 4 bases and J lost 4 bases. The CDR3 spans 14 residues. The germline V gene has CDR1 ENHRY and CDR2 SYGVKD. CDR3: CAISGTGQNQPQHF. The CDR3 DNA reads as TGTGCCATCAGTGGGACAGGCCAGAATCAGCCCCAGCATTTT.

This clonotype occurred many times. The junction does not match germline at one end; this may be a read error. The CDR3 spells CASSLGGVNQPQHF. The CDR3 bases are TGTGCCAGCAGCTTAGGAGGGGTGAATCAGCCCCAGCATTTT. V is TRBV12-3 or TRBV12-4 and J is TRBJ1-5; perhaps TRBD1 as D (5 bases). The CDR3 is made up of 14 amino acids.

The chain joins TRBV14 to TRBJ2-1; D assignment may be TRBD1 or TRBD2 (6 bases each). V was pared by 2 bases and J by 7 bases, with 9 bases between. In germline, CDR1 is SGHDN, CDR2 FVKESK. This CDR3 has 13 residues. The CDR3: CASSQQGRNEQFF. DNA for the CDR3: TGTGCCAGCAGCCAACAGGGGAGGAATGAGCAGTTCTTC.

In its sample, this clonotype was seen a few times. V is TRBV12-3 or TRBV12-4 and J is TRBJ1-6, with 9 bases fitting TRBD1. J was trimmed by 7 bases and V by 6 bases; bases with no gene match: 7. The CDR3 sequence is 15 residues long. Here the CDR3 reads CASRAQGAGNSPLHF. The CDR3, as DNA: TGTGCCAGCAGGGCACAGGGGGCTGGGAATTCACCCCTCCACTTT.

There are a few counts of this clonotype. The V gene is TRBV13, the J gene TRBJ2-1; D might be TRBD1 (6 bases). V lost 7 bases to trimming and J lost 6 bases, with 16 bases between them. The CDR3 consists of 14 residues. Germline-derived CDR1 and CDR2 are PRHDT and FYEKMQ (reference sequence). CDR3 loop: CASTTGKGRNEQFF. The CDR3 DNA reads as TGTGCCAGCACTACAGGGAAGGGTCGCAATGAGCAGTTCTTC.

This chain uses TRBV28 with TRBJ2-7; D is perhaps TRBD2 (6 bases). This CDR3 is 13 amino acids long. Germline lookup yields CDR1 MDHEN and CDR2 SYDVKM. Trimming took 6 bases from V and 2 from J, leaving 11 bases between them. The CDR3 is CASRHGRPYEQYF. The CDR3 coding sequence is TGTGCCAGCAGGCACGGGAGACCCTACGAGCAGTACTTC.

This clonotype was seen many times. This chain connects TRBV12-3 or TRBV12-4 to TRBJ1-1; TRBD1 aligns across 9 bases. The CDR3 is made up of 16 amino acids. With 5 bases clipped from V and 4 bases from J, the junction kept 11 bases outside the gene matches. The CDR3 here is CASSLLQGAFSTEAFF. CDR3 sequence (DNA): TGTGCCAGCAGTCTCCTACAGGGGGCATTCAGCACTGAAGCTTTCTTT.

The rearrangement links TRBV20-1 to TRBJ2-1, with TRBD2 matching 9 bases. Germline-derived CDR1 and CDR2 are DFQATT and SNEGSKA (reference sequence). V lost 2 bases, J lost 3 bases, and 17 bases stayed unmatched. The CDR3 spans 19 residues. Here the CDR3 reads CSARLHVRVSGRIYNEQFF. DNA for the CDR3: TGCAGTGCTAGATTGCACGTGCGGGTTAGCGGGAGAATCTACAATGAGCAGTTCTTC.

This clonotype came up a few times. CDR3 protein: CASSFLGGQTYEQYF. The DNA of the CDR3 is TGTGCCAGCAGCTTCCTAGGCGGGCAAACCTACGAGCAGTACTTC. The chain joins TRBV7-8 to TRBJ2-7, with D possibly being TRBD2 (5 bases). This CDR3 is 15 amino acids long. Between the trimmed V and J ends, which lost 3 bases and 2 bases, there was a span of 14 bases. The germline CDR1 and CDR2 sequences are SGHVS and FQNEAQ.

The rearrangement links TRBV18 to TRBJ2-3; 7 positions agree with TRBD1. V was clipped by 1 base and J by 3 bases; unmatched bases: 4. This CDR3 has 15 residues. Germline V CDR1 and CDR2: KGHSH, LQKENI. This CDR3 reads CASSPQGALTDTQYF. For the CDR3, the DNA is TGTGCCAGCTCACCACAGGGGGCTCTAACAGATACGCAGTATTTT. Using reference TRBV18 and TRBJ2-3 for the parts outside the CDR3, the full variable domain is NAGVMQNPRHLVRRRGQEARLRCSPMKGHSHVYWYRQLPEEGLKFMVYLQKENIIDESGMPKERFSAEFPKEGPSILRIQQVVRGDSAAYFCASSPQGALTDTQYFGPGTRLTVL.

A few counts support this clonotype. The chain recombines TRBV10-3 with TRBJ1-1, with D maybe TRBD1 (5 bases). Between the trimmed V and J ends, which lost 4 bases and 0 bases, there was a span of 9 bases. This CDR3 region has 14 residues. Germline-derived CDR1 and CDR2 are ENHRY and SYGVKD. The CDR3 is CAISVKGLNTEAFF. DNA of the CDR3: TGTGCCATCAGTGTCAAGGGGCTGAACACTGAAGCTTTCTTT.

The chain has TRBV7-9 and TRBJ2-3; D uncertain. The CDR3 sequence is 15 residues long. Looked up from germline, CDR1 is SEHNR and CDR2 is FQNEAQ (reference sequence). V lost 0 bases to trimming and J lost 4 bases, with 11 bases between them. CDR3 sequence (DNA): TGTGCCAGCAGCTTAGCATGGGAAGCGTCAGATACGCAGTATTTT. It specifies CASSLAWEASDTQYF.

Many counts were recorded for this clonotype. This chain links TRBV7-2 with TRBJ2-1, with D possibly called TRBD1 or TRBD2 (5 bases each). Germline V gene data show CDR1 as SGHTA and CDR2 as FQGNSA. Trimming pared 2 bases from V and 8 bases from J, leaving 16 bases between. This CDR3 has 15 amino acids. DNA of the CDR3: TGTGCCAGCAGCTTAAGGTTGCGGGTAGGGGATGAGCAGTTCTTC. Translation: CASSLRLRVGDEQFF.

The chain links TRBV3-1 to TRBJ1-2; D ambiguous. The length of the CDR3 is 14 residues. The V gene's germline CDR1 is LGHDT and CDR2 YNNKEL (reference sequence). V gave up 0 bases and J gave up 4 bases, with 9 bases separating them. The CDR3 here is CASSQEAGFYGYTF. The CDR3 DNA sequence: TGTGCCAGCAGCCAAGAGGCCGGGTTCTATGGCTACACCTTC.

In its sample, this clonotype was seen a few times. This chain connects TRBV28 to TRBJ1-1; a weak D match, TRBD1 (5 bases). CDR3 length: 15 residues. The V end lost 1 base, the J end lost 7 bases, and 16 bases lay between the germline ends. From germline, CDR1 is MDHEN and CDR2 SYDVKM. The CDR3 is CASSLSGFGPLEAFF. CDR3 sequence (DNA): TGTGCCAGCAGTTTATCAGGGTTCGGTCCACTTGAAGCTTTCTTT.

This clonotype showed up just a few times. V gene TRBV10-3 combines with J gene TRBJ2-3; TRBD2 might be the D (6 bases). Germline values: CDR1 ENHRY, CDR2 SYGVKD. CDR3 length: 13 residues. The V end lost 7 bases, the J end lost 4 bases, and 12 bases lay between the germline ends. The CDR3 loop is CAITRGIADTQYF. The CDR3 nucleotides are TGTGCCATCACACGGGGGATTGCAGATACGCAGTATTTT.

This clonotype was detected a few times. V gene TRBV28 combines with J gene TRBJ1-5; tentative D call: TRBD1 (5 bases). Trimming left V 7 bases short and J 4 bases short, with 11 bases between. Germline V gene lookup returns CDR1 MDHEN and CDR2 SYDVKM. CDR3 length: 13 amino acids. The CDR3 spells CASTLGPNQPQHF. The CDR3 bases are TGTGCCAGCACCCTGGGGCCGAATCAGCCCCAGCATTTT.

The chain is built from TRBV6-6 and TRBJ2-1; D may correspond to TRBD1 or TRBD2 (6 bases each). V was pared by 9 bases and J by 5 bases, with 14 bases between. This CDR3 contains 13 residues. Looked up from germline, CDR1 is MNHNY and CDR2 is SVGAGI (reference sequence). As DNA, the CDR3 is TGTGCCAGTTGGGGGGCAGTAAACAATGAGCAGTTCTTC. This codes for CASWGAVNNEQFF.

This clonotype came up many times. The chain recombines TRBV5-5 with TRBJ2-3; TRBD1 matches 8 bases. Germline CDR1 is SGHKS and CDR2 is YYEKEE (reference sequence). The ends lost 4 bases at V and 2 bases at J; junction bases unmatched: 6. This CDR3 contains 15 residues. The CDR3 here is CASSPGQGHTDTQYF. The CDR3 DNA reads TGTGCCAGCAGCCCCGGACAGGGTCACACAGATACGCAGTATTTT.

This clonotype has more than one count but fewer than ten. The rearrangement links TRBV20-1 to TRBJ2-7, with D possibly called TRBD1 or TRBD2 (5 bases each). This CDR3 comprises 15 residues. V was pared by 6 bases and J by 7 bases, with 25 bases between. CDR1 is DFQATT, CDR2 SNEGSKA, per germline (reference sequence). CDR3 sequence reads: CSATQLGVGFWEQYV. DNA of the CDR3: TGCAGTGCGACCCAGTTGGGGGTGGGGTTTTGGGAGCAGTACGTC.